The sequence of this T cell receptor (beta chain) was determined in a study of CD8 T cells in Susac syndrome. An amount of RNA that ranged from roughly 0.45 to 1 ug was reverse transcribed with random hexamers. TCR beta CDR3 was amplified by immunoSEQ multiplex PCR. This amplification extended across 54 Vbeta and 13 Jbeta segments. TCRdb independently ran MiXCR on the immunoSEQ multiplex PCR reads; one entry per CDR3 protein. The sample holds some 180,000 distinct CDR3 sequences, under 95% seen once. CDR3 length: 13 amino acids. Trimming took 5 bases from V and 5 from J, leaving 12 bases between them. Germline assignment: CDR1 SGHTA and CDR2 FQGNSA.

Sequencing was carried out using CD4+ T cells from PBMCs. The V and J genes are TRBV7-2 and TRBJ2-5; D is uncertain. The receptor was isolated from a human donor in good health. Here the CDR3 reads CASSPSASETQYF. The CDR3 DNA follows: TGTGCCAGCAGCCCCTCAGCCTCGGAGACCCAGTACTTC.